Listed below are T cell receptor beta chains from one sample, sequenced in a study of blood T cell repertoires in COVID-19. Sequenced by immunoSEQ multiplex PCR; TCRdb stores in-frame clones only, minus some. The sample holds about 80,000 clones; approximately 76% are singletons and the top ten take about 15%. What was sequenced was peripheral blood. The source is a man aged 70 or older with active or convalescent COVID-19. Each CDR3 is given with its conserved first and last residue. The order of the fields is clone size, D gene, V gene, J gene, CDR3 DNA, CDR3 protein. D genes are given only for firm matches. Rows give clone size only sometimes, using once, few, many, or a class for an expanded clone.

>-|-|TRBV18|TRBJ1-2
TGTGCCAGCTCACCACCCGGACTCCCCGATGGCTACACCTTC
CASSPPGLPDGYTF
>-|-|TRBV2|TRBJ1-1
TGTGCCAGAAAGACTGACACTGAAGCTTTCTTT
CARKTDTEAFF
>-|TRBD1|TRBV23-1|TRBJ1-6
TGCGCCAGCAGTCTATCCAGGGGGGATTCACCCCTCCACTTT
CASSLSRGDSPLHF
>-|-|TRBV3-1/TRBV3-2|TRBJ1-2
TGTGCCAGCAGCGACACAACTCGGGGCTACACCTTC
CASSDTTRGYTF
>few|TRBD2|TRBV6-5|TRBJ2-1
TGTGCCAGCAGACGCGACGGGACTAGCGGTTCCTTCTTC
CASRRDGTSGSFF
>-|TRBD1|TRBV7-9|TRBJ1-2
TGTGCCAGCAGCCCTCTCGGGACAGGGTCCTATGGCTACACCTTC
CASSPLGTGSYGYTF
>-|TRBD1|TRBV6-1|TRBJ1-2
TGTGCCAGCAGTGACGGAGGGGGCCGGGGCTACACCTTC
CASSDGGGRGYTF
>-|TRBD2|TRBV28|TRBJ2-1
TGTGCCAGCAGTCCACCGGGAGGGGGGGCCCGGGATGAGCAGTTCTTC
CASSPPGGGARDEQFF
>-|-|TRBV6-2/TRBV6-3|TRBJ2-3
TGTGCCAGCAGCCCTTTCGGAGGGGCTAGCACAGATACGCAGTATTTT
CASSPFGGASTDTQYF
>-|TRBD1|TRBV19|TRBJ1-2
TGTGCCAGTAGTATCCTACCCACCGGGACAGGGCCATATGGCTACACCTTC
CASSILPTGTGPYGYTF
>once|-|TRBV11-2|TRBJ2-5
TGTGCCAGCAGCTTGGGGTGGGGGCCGACGTACCAAGAGACCCAGTACTTC
CASSLGWGPTYQETQYF
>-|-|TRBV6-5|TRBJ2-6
TGTGCCAGCACTCTTTATCCGTTTGGGGCCAACGTCCTGACTTTC
CASTLYPFGANVLTF
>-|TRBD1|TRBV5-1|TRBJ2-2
TGCGCCAGCAGCGCCGGACAGGGGGCGCGTGGGGAGCTGTTTTTT
CASSAGQGARGELFF
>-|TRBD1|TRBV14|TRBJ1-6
TGTGCCAGCAGCGTCAGGGGGCGCGGTTCACCCCTCCACTTT
CASSVRGRGSPLHF
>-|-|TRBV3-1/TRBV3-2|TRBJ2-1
TGTGCCAGCAGCCAAGTCAGGTCCCTCTACAATGAGCAGTTCTTC
CASSQVRSLYNEQFF
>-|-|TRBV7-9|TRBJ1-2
TGTGCCAGCAGCCCCCGGGTCACTAACTATGGCTACACCTTC
CASSPRVTNYGYTF
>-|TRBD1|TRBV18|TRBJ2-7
TGTGCCAGCTCACCGAGCAGAACAGGGGACGAGCAGTACTTC
CASSPSRTGDEQYF
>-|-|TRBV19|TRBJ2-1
TGTGCCAGTAGCCATCTAGGGGGACGGCAGTTCTTC
CASSHLGGRQFF
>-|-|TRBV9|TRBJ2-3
TGTGCCAGCAGCGTAGTCCCTCAGGGGGGAGATACGCAGTATTTT
CASSVVPQGGDTQYF
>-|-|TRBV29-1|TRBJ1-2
TGCAGCGTTGGACAGACGAACTATGGCTACACCTTC
CSVGQTNYGYTF
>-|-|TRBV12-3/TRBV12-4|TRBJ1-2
TGTGCCAGCAGTTTCCAGGGATATGGCTACACCTTC
CASSFQGYGYTF
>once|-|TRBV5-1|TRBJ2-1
TGCGCCAGCAGCTCTACCGGGTCCAGCTATGAGCAGTTCTTC
CASSSTGSSYEQFF
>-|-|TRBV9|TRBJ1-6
TGTGCCAGCAGCAAGACAGGAACTAATTCACCCCTCCACTTT
CASSKTGTNSPLHF
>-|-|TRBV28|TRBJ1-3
TGTGCCAGCAGTTCAACCGGGACACCCTTGGTGGACACCATATATTTT
CASSSTGTPLVDTIYF
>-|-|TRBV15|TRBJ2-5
TGTGCCACCAGCAGAGATATTTGGGGAGAGGAGACCCAGTACTTC
CATSRDIWGEETQYF
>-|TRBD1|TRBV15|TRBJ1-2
TGTGCCACCAGCAGAGACCGCGAACAGGGGGCTTATGGCTACACCTTC
CATSRDREQGAYGYTF
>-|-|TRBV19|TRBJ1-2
TGTGCCAGTAGTATAGATTGGAGTTCCTTCTATGGCTACACCTTC
CASSIDWSSFYGYTF
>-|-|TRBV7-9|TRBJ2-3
TGTGCCAGCAGCGTCCTAGTGGACACAGATACGCAGTATTTT
CASSVLVDTDTQYF
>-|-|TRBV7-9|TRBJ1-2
TGTGCCAGCAGCCTAGGGGACAATAAGGGCTACACCTTC
CASSLGDNKGYTF
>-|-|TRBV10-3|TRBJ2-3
TGTGCCATCAGTGAGTCTTCGGATACGCAGTATTTT
CAISESSDTQYF
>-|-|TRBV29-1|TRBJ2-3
TGCAGCGTTGATCGGGGGACAGATACGCAGTATTTT
CSVDRGTDTQYF
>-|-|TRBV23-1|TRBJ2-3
TGCGCCAGCAGTCAATCTGGGCCCGGGCAGTATTTT
CASSQSGPGQYF
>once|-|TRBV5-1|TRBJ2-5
TGCGCCAGCAGCCTGCAAGAGACCCAGTACTTC
CASSLQETQYF
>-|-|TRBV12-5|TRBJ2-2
TGTGCTAGTGGCCTCTATCGGGGGGCTGTCGGGGAGCTGTTTTTT
CASGLYRGAVGELFF
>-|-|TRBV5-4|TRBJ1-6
TGTGCCAGCAGCTTGGACAGAAGAAATTCACCCCTCCACTTT
CASSLDRRNSPLHF
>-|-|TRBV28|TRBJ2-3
TGTGCCAGCAGTTTCGGCAGGGGCGCAGATACGCAGTATTTT
CASSFGRGADTQYF
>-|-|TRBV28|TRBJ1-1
TGTGCCAGCAGTCCCCCCGGGGGGCGGGCAGCTTTCTTT
CASSPPGGRAAFF
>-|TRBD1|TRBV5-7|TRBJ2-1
TGTGCCACCACTCGGACAGGGGCCTACAATGAGCAGTTCTTC
CATTRTGAYNEQFF
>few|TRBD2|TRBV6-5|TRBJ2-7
TGTGCCACACTTAGCGGGGTAGCTCACGAGCAGTACTTC
CATLSGVAHEQYF
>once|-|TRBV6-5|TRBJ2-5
TGTGCCGCAGGCCGGGACTTTCAAGAGACCCAGTACTTC
CAAGRDFQETQYF
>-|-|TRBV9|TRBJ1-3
TGTGCCAGCAGCGTCCGCCCAACAGACTCTGGAAACACCATATATTTT
CASSVRPTDSGNTIYF
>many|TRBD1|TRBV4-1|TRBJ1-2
TGCGCCAGCAGCCAAAGGGGGACAGGGGGTCCTAACTATGGCTACACCTTC
CASSQRGTGGPNYGYTF
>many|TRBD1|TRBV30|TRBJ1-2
TGTGCCTGGAGATTACCGGGACAGGAGTCCTATGGCTACACCTTC
CAWRLPGQESYGYTF
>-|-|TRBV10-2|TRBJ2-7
TGCGCCAGCAGTGAATCCCGGGAGCAGTACTTC
CASSESREQYF
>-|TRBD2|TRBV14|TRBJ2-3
TGTGCCAGCAGCCAAGATTATGGCGGGGGGGTCACAGATACGCAGTATTTT
CASSQDYGGGVTDTQYF